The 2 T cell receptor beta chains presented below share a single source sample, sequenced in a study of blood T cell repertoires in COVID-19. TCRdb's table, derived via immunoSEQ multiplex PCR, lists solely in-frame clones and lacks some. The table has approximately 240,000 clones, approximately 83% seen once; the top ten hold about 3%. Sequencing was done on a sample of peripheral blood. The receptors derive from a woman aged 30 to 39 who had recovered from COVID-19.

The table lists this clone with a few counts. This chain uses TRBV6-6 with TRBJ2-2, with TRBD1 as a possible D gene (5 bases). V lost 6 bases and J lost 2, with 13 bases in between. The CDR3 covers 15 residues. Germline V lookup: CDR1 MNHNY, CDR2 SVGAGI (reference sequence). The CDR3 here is CASSSLDSNTGELFF. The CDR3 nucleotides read TGTGCCAGCAGCTCCTTAGACAGTAACACCGGGGAGCTGTTTTTT.

CDR3 in DNA: TGTGCCAGCGCCGAACACCAATGGGACAATCCCTCCTACGAGCAGTACTTC. Its protein product is CASAEHQWDNPSYEQYF. V and J are TRBV2 and TRBJ2-7, with a possible D match to TRBD1 (6 bases). V lost 8 bases to trimming and J lost 0 bases, with 23 bases between them. This CDR3 is built from 17 residues. CDR1 is SNHLY and CDR2 is FYNNEI in the germline V gene.